This T cell receptor (beta chain) was recorded in a study of blood T cell repertoires in COVID-19. The germline CDR1 and CDR2 sequences are SQVTM and ANQGSEA. V dropped 6 bases and J dropped 0 bases, with 19 bases sitting between them. The CDR3 runs 16 residues. The method was immunoSEQ multiplex PCR; TCRdb's version includes in-frame clones alone and lacks a portion of them. The data contain 97,000 or so clones, around 82% of them seen just once; the ten biggest clones take up about 11%. This clonotype originated in a man between 65 and 85 years old with active or convalescent COVID-19. The sequenced material came from peripheral blood. The chain uses TRBV29-1 and TRBJ2-3, with D possibly TRBD2 on 5 matching bases. CDR3 bases: TGCAGCGTCGCAGGACTCCTAAGAGGTAGCACAGATACGCAGTATTTT. As protein: CSVAGLLRGSTDTQYF.